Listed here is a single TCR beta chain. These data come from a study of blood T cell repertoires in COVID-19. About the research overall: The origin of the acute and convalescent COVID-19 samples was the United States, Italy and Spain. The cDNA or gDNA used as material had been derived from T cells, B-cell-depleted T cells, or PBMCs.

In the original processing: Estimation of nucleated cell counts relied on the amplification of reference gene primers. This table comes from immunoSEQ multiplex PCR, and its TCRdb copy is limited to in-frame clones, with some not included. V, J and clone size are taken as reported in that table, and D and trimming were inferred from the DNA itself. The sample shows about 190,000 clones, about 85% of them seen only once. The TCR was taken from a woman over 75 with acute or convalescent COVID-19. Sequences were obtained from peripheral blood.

The CDR3 DNA sequence: TGTGCCAGCAGTTACACCCTCCCAGGCAGAAACTCCTACGAGCAGTACTTC. This gives the protein CASSYTLPGRNSYEQYF. This sequence joins TRBV6-2 or TRBV6-3 and TRBJ2-7; D is ambiguous. CDR1 is MNHEY and CDR2 is SVGEGT in the germline V gene. The CDR3 contains 17 residues. The ends were cut back, 2 bases at V and 0 bases at J, with 17 bases in the middle.